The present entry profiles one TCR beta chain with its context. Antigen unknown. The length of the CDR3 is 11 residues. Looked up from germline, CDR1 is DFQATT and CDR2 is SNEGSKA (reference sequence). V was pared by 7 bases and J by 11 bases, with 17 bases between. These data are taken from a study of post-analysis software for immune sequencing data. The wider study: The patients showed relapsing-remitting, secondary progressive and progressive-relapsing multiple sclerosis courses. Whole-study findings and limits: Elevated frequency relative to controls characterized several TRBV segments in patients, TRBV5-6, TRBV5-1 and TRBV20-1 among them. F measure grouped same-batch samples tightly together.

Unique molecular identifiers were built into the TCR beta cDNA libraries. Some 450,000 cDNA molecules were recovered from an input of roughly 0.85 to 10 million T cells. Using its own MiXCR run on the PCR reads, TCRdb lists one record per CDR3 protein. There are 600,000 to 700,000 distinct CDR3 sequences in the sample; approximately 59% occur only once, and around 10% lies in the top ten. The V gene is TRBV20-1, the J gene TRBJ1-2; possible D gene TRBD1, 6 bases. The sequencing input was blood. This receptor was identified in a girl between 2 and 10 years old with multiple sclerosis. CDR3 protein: CSGLQGASYTF. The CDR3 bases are TGCAGTGGACTACAGGGAGCATCGTACACCTTC.